This TCR beta chain was found in a study of T cells in tuberculosis. Turning to the study itself: Samples predate treatment or fall within its first 7 days. Study-wide results and limits: Active tuberculosis patients had shorter CDR3-alpha; the beta difference was nonsignificant.

This CDR3 has 16 residues. V lost 5 bases, J lost 4 bases, and 17 bases lay in between. The germline V gene has CDR1 MNHEY and CDR2 SMNVEV (reference sequence). To note about this clone: Its matching antigen is unknown.

The assay was immunoSEQ multiplex PCR, and TCRdb's table has in-frame clones only and misses some. The table includes some 49,000 clones, 90% to 95% detected once. As for time point: new active TB diagnosis, blood taken before or within 7 days of starting treatment. Each clinical donor contributed on average roughly 92,000 T cells from unsorted cryopreserved PBMC. This chain joins TRBV27 and TRBJ1-4; possibly TRBD1 for D (5 bases). The TCR sequence derives from an adult with tuberculosis. The material sequenced was PBMCs, taken at tuberculosis diagnosis. CDR3 bases: TGTGCCAGCAGTAGCAAGTGGGGGGTTCTTAATGAAAAACTGTTTTTT. This translates into CASSSKWGVLNEKLFF.